This TCR beta chain appears in the sequencing data of a study of blood T cell repertoires in COVID-19 (TCRdb year 2020). Study-wide context: Samples from collaborators originated in the United States, Italy and Spain and spanned both the acute and convalescent phases of COVID-19. The material from the prospective study consisted of cDNA or gDNA derived from T cells, B-cell-depleted T cells, or PBMCs. Deeply sampled blood TCRbeta repertoires from subjects exposed to, actively infected with, or recovered from COVID-19 were included in the dataset. The repertoires were released in a freely available public database meant as a resource for research on the immune response to SARS-CoV-2. The samples were drawn from the first 160 participants of the ongoing ImmuneRACE study and from 1,254 subjects provided by 6 global collaborators. Nearly every sample came with metadata listing a de-identified subject ID, COVID-19 status, age in years and sex. Where available, HLA class I and class II types were taken from metadata supplied by the sample provider and were not determined by assay-based typing.

As to this clone: Its antigen is still unknown. No much larger clone is present one base from it, and per-base qualities are unavailable.

In the prospective study, participants were about 18 to 95 years old, resided in fewer than 25 geographic areas of the United States, and were enrolled through a virtual design. In the prospective study, cohorts were assigned on the basis of participant-reported clinical history obtained from a screening survey and a study questionnaire. Recovered participants in ImmuneRACE Cohort 3 were defined as having two consecutive negative NP/OP PCR tests, clearance from a healthcare professional, or resolution of symptoms. In the prospective study, whole blood, serum and a nasopharyngeal or oropharyngeal swab were collected from each participant by mobile phlebotomists. Prospective study participants could optionally give additional blood draws and questionnaires over an approximately 2-month period. Prospective study blood samples were shipped either frozen or at room temperature before DNA extraction.

TCRbeta CDR3 regions were amplified from genomic DNA by means of the immunoSEQ Assay, a bias-controlled multiplex PCR. The source study handled its data this way. The number of nucleated cells in each sample was estimated from the amplification of reference gene primers within the assay. Sequence reads were collapsed and filtered to measure the absolute abundance of every unique TCRbeta CDR3 rearrangement. For each sample, productive Simpson clonality was calculated by taking the square root of Simpson's diversity index across productive rearrangements. As stored in TCRdb, this immuneACCESS dataset retains in-frame rearrangements with V and J assigned. A fraction of the clones does not appear; measured against another copy, unresolved V genes explain less than half of the discrepancy, and the remainder lacks a known reason. D and trimming come from the DNA, and the V and J calls and clone size come from that table. The sample profile shows over 250,000 clones; approximately 89% of them were found once. Approximately 2% of the sample belongs to the ten largest clones.

Points the paper makes about the study in general: The quantity of clinical and demographic metadata differed by source and by participant and was supplied without curation.

Sequencing was carried out using PBMCs or T cells enriched from blood (not recorded which). The receptor comes from a woman in her sixties who had recovered from COVID-19.

The CDR3 protein: CASSGRTGLYGYTF. The sequenced DNA: TGTGCCAGCAGCGGACGGACAGGGCTCTATGGCTACACCTTC. The sequence joins TRBV5-4 to TRBJ1-2, and TRBD1 aligns with 8 junction nucleotides. The CDR3 measures 14 amino acids from cysteine to phenylalanine. The entry retains the CDR3 DNA only, 42 bases that are in frame from base 1. Trimming takes 4 bases off V and 4 bases off J; junction bases not matched to a gene: 6. From the germline V gene (reference sequence), CDR1 is SGHNT and CDR2 is YYREEE. With the portions outside the CDR3 filled from the reference TRBV5-4 and TRBJ1-2 genes, the complete variable region becomes ETGVTQSPTHLIKTRGQQVTLRCSSQSGHNTVSWYQQALGQGPQFIFQYYREEENGRGNFPPRFSGLQFPNYSSELNVNALELDDSALYLCASSGRTGLYGYTFGSGTRLTVV.